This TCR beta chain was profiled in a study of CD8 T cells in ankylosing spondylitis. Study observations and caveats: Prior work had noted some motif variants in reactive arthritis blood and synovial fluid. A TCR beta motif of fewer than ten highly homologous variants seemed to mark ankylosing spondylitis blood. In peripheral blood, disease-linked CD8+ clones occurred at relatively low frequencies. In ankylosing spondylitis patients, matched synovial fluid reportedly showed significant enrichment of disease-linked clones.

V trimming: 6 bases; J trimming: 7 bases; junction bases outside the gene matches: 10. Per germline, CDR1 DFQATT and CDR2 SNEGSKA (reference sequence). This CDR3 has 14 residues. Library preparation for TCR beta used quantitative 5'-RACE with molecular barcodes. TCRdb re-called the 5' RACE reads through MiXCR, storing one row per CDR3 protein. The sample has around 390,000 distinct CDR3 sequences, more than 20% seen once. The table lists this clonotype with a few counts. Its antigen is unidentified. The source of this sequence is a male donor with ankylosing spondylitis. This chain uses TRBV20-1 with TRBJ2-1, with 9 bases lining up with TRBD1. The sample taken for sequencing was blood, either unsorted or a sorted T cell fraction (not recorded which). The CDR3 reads CSAHGTGMGNEQFF. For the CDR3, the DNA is TGCAGTGCGCACGGGACAGGGATGGGAAATGAGCAGTTCTTC.